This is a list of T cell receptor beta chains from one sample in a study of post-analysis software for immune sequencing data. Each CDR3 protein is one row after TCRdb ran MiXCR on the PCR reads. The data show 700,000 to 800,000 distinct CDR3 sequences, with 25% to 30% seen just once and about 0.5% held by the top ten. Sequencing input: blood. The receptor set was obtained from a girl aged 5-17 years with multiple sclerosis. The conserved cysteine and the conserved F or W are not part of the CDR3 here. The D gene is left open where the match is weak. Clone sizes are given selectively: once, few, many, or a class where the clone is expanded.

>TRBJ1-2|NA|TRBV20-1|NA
SSYRGGLRGYT
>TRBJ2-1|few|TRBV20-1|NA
NRDLYNEQF
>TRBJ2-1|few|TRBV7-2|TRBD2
ASSLGAAGGPSAEQF
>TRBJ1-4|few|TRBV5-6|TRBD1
ASSATGTGGEKLF
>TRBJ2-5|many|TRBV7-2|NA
ASSLWGQETQY
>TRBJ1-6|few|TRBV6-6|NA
ASSLRGSYNSPLH
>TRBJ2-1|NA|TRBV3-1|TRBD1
ASSLLGTGGGNEQF
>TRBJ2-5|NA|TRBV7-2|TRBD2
ASSGAGPKETQY
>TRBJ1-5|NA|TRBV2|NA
ASSVTRVGQPQH
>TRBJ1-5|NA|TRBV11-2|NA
ASSPKPGIRSNQPQH
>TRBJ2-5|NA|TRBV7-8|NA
AGSGETQY
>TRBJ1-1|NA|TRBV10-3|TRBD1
AISEEGQGGTEAF
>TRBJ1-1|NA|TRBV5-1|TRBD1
ASSGGTGGDTEAF
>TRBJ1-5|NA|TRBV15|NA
ATSSAYGVGQPQH
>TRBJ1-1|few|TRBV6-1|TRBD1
ASSPTQGAF
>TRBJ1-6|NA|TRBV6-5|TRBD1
ASSYLGRTGNSPLH
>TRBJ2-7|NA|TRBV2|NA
ASRTGQKQY
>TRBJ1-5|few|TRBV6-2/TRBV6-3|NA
AAGEHNQPQH
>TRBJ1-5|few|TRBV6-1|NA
ASRTAPGGNQPQH
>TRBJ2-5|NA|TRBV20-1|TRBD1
SARDGDRVMETQY
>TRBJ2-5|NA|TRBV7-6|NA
ASSPGSLGAGRKETQY
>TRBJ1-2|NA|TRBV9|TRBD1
ASSVSNLGQGMNGYT
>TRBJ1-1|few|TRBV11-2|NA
ASTLLQGRTEAF
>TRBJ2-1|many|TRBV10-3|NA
AIRGVKAGEQF
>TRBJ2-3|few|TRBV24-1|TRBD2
ATSDVLAGPDTQY
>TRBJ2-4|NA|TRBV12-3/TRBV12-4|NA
ASSFSRSDQY
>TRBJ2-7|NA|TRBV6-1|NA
ASSERRDGYEQY
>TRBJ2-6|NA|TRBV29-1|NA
SVLDANVLT
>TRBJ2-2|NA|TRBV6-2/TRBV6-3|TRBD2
ASSYSGSAGELF
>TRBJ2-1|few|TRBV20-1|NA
SASLGGARRNEQF
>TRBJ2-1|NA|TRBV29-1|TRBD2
SAGTSGRALEQF
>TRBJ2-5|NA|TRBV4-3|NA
ASSQDPRETQY
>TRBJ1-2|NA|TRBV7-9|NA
VSSLGRDGYT
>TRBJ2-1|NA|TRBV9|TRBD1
ASSAGQGGRDEQF
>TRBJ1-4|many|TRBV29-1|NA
SVGDSGEKLF
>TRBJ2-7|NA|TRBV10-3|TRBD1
ATRAGTGVYEQY
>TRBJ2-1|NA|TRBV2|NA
ASRGGRQDNEQF
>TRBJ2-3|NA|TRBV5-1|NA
ASSSGRILSTDTQY
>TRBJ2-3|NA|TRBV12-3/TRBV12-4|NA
ASSFSGTQY
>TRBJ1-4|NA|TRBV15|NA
ATSGDFLNEKLF
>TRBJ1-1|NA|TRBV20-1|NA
SALSLVKNTEAF
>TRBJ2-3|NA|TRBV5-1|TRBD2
ASSRLSGSGYTDTQY
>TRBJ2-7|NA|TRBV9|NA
ASSVRGNLDEQY
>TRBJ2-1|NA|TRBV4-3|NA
ASSQDGLASDNEQF
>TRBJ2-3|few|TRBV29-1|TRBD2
STLRRGGTDTQY
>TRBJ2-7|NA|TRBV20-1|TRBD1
SADHRDRAYEQY
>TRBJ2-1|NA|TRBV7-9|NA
ASSSPDNVREQF
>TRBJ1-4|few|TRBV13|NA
ASSSDVKGEKLF
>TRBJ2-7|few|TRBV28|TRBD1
ASSPPTGSFYEQY
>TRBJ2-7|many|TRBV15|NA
ATRQGGFSYEQY
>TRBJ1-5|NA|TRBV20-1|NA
SASVWGGRGNQPQH
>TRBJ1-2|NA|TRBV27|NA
ASSRDPNYGYT
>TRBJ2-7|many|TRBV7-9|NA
ASSLVLYEQY
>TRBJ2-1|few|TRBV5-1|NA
ASSPWQGGEQF
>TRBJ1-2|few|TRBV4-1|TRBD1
ASSQATGDGYGYT